Sequencing of this T cell receptor beta chain was carried out in a study of blood T cell repertoires in COVID-19. Study in general: Some COVID-19 samples were acute and others convalescent; all came from the United States, Italy and Spain. From T cells, B-cell-depleted T cells, or PBMCs came the material, which was cDNA or gDNA.

The J segment lost 4 bases and the V segment lost 4 bases, leaving 9 bases of the junction unmatched. Germline V gene data show CDR1 as LGHNA and CDR2 as YSLEER. The CDR3 sequence is 15 residues long. As handled by the study authors: Cell counts per sample came from amplifying reference gene primers. Some clones are missing from TCRdb's copy, which holds only in-frame ones; the method was immunoSEQ multiplex PCR. V and J calls and clone size are given by that table; D and trimming were obtained from the DNA. Here the sample spans some 140,000 clones, 75% to 90% being singletons. The sequenced sample was peripheral blood. The genes are TRBV4-3 and TRBJ1-2, with 7 bases lining up with TRBD1. This sequence originates from a woman aged 45-60 years who had recovered from COVID-19. The CDR3 spells CASSPWTGDFYGYTF. The CDR3 coding sequence is TGCGCCAGCAGCCCCTGGACAGGAGACTTCTATGGCTACACCTTC.